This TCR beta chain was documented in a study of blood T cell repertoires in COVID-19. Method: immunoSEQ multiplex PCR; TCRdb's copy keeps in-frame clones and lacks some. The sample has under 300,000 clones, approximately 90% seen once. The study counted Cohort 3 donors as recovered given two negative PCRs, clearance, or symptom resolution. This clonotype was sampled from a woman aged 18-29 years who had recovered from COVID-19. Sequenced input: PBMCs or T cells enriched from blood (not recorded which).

The CDR3 here is CASTAGIGYGYTF. The CDR3 nucleotides read TGTGCCAGCACCGCAGGGATTGGCTATGGCTACACCTTC. The chain recombines TRBV27 with TRBJ1-2, with D possibly matching TRBD1 (5 bases). V lost 7 bases and J lost 4, with 13 bases in between. This CDR3 is built from 13 residues. In germline, CDR1 is MNHEY, CDR2 SMNVEV (reference sequence).